A single sample gave rise to the 20 T cell receptor beta chains below, sequenced in a study of T cells in Graves' hyperthyroidism and ophthalmopathy. Researchers took RNA transcripts and amplified the TCR beta CDR3 regions from them. When the TCR CDR3 underwent first-round RT-PCR, the HTBI primer set was used. Each CDR3 protein gets one entry after TCRdb re-called the multiplex PCR reads with MiXCR. Here the sample spans 620,000 or so distinct CDR3 sequences, more than 14% being singletons. The sequenced sample was blood. The receptor set was obtained from a woman aged 50 to 60 with Graves' ophthalmopathy.

This clonotype was seen a few times. The J gene is TRBJ2-3, the V gene TRBV4-2; D uncertain. The CDR3 has 14 residues. CDR1 LGHNA and CDR2 YNFKEQ come from the germline V gene. Trimming removed 2 bases from V and 4 bases from J, with 10 bases in between. As DNA, the CDR3 is TGTGCCAGCAGCCAAAATTTGGCGTCAGATACGCAGTATTTT. This translates into CASSQNLASDTQYF.

This clonotype turned up a few times. The rearrangement uses TRBV9 and TRBJ1-1; D is unresolved. Germline V CDR1 and CDR2: SGDLS, YYNGEE. Trimming pared 0 bases from V and 0 bases from J, leaving 9 bases between. This CDR3 region has 15 residues. For the CDR3, the DNA is TGTGCCAGCAGCGTAGGGAGGAGCATGAACACTGAAGCTTTCTTT. Translation: CASSVGRSMNTEAFF.

The sample holds many counts of this clonotype. This rearrangement joins TRBV12-3 or TRBV12-4 to TRBJ1-5; 8 nucleotides align to TRBD1. Losses at the gene ends were 4 bases for V and 4 bases for J; bases not matched to a gene: 3. The CDR3 is 14 amino acids. The CDR3 spells CASSWRTGNQPQHF. The CDR3 nucleotides read TGTGCCAGCAGTTGGCGGACAGGGAATCAGCCCCAGCATTTT.

The V call is TRBV29-1, the J call TRBJ2-2; D uncertain. Trimming shortened V by 3 bases and J by 5 bases, and 7 bases separated the two germline ends. Germline assignment: CDR1 SQVTM and CDR2 ANQGSEA. There are 12 residues in the CDR3. DNA for the CDR3: TGCAGCGTTGATGGGCGAACCGGGGAGCTGTTTTTT. Protein product: CSVDGRTGELFF.

Worth noting for this clonotype: At one of its ends the junction is not consistent with the germline gene, which may arise from a read error. This rearrangement joins TRBV5-1 to TRBJ1-2; 7 nucleotides align to TRBD1. This CDR3 region has 15 residues. Germline V CDR1 and CDR2: SGHRS, YFSETQ. CDR3 in amino acids: CASSLRDRDGYGYAF. Here the CDR3 DNA reads TGCGCCAGCAGCTTGAGGGACAGAGACGGCTATGGCTACGCCTTC. Full variable domain (rest looked up from reference TRBV5-1 and TRBJ1-2): KAGVTQTPRYLIKTRGQQVTLSCSPISGHRSVSWYQQTPGQGLQFLFEYFSETQRNKGNFPGRFSGRQFSNSRSEMNVSTLELGDSALYLCASSLRDRDGYGYAFGSGTRLTVV.

Many counts were recorded for this clonotype. J is TRBJ2-7 and V is TRBV7-6, with 10 bases fitting TRBD2. There are 14 residues in the CDR3. The ends lost 3 bases at V and 7 bases at J; junction bases unmatched: 6. Germline CDR1 SGHVS, CDR2 FNYEAQ. The CDR3 loop reads CASSLLAGEGEQYF. The DNA of the CDR3 is TGTGCCAGCAGCTTGCTAGCGGGAGAGGGTGAGCAGTACTTC.

This clonotype was picked up many times. This rearrangement joins TRBV12-3 or TRBV12-4 to TRBJ2-3, with TRBD2 matching 13 bases. Trimming cost V 5 bases and J 1 base; bases outside gene matches: 3. This CDR3 has 16 residues. In DNA, the CDR3 is TGTGCCAGCAGTCGGACTAGCGGGGGCCGCACAGATACGCAGTATTTT. Its protein is CASSRTSGGRTDTQYF.

This clonotype was picked up one time. A clone one base away is much larger, so this may be a read error. V usage is TRBV11-2 and J usage is TRBJ1-5, with D unresolved. Germline CDR1 SGHAT, CDR2 FQNNGV. Trimming removed 8 bases at V and 6 bases at J, with 17 bases between. This CDR3 spans 14 amino acids. The chain's CDR3 is CASCPEGERQPQHF. In nucleotides, the CDR3 is TGTGCCAGCTGCCCGGAGGGAGAGCGTCAGCCCCAGCATTTT.

This clonotype was seen at least ten times. The DNA of the CDR3 is TGTGCCAGCAGCTACGGGAGTCTCACAGATACGCAGTATTTT. Its translation is CASSYGSLTDTQYF. The chain is built from TRBV7-3 and TRBJ2-3, with a possible D match to TRBD2 (6 bases). V shed 4 bases and J shed 2 bases, with 10 bases lying between them. The CDR3 covers 14 residues. Germline CDR1 is SGHTA and CDR2 is FQGTGA.

This clonotype showed up many times. The V gene is TRBV5-1, the J gene TRBJ1-4; the match to TRBD1 covers 8 bases. V shed 3 bases and J 5 bases; nucleotides not matched to a gene: 12. This CDR3 region has 17 residues. The germline gives CDR1 SGHRS, CDR2 YFSETQ. The CDR3 DNA follows: TGCGCCAGCAGCTCGAAGGCGATGGACAGGGCCAATGAAAAACTGTTTTTT. Translating gives CASSSKAMDRANEKLFF.

The gene calls are TRBV20-1 and TRBJ2-7, with 11 nucleotides matching TRBD2. CDR3 length: 11 amino acids. Per germline, CDR1 DFQATT and CDR2 SNEGSKA (reference sequence). The CDR3 nucleotides are TGCAGCCAAAGACTAGCGGGAGAGCAGTACTTC. Its protein product is CSQRLAGEQYF.

As to this clonotype: This sequence may be a read error, since a much larger clone differs from it by one base. Since the CDR3 does not end with the conserved phenylalanine or tryptophan, this likely comes from a read error. The chain employs TRBV27 and TRBJ2-7; 9 bases agree with TRBD1. V shed 5 bases, J shed 4 bases, and the junction held 9 bases outside the gene matches. Looked up from germline, CDR1 is MNHEY and CDR2 is SMNVEV (reference sequence). There are 15 residues in the CDR3. CDR3 loop: CASSPTGGRGYEQYS. The CDR3 DNA sequence: TGTGCCAGCAGTCCTACAGGGGGCAGAGGATACGAGCAGTACTCC.

This clonotype was detected ten times or more. The rearrangement links TRBV11-3 to TRBJ2-3; 8 nucleotides align to TRBD1. CDR1 SGHNT and CDR2 YENEEA come from the germline V gene. Trimming took 2 bases from V and 9 from J; bases not matched to a gene: 7. The CDR3 runs to 14 residues. The CDR3 protein is CASSLNFQGATQYF. The CDR3 DNA follows: TGTGCCAGCAGCTTAAATTTCCAGGGGGCGACGCAGTATTTT.

This clonotype turned up a few times. This chain joins TRBV9 and TRBJ2-3; D possibly corresponds to TRBD1 (6 bases). This CDR3 region has 15 residues. Trimming pared 4 bases from V and 1 base from J, leaving 13 bases between. Germline V gene lookup returns CDR1 SGDLS and CDR2 YYNGEE. CDR3 loop: CASSSHREGTDTQYF. CDR3 bases: TGTGCCAGCAGCTCCCACAGGGAAGGCACAGATACGCAGTATTTT.

The chain carries TRBV6-2 or TRBV6-3 and TRBJ2-7, with 14 bases matching TRBD2. The junction had 14 bases not matched to a gene; V was cut back by 6 bases and J by 7 bases. The germline V gene has CDR1 MNHEY and CDR2 SVGEGT. The CDR3 contains 17 residues. The CDR3: CASSQGTSGSSFWEQYF. The DNA of the CDR3 is TGTGCCAGCAGCCAAGGGACTAGCGGGAGCTCCTTTTGGGAGCAGTACTTC.

In its sample, this clonotype was seen a few times. This chain links TRBV5-1 with TRBJ2-1; TRBD1 matches 8 bases. J gave up 2 bases and V 3 bases, and 4 bases lay outside the gene matches. The CDR3 covers 15 residues. Germline V gene sequence: CDR1 SGHRS, CDR2 YFSETQ. CDR3 DNA sequence: TGCGCCAGCAGCTCCAGGACAGGGACCTACAATGAGCAGTTCTTC. It yields the protein CASSSRTGTYNEQFF. Based on the CDR3 plus reference TRBV5-1 and TRBJ2-1, the full variable domain is KAGVTQTPRYLIKTRGQQVTLSCSPISGHRSVSWYQQTPGQGLQFLFEYFSETQRNKGNFPGRFSGRQFSNSRSEMNVSTLELGDSALYLCASSSRTGTYNEQFFGPGTRLTVL.

In its sample, this clonotype was seen many times. This sequence joins TRBV3-1 and TRBJ2-4; 10 bases line up with TRBD1. The germline V gene has CDR1 LGHDT and CDR2 YNNKEL (reference sequence). The CDR3 is 18 residues long. The ends lost 1 base at V and 8 bases at J; junction bases unmatched: 14. CDR3 DNA sequence: TGTGCCAGCAGCCAAGCTCCGGGACAGGGGAATGCAGGGGACATTCAGTACTTC. This translates into CASSQAPGQGNAGDIQYF.

The CDR3 here is CASSSGRHLNYGYTF. For the CDR3, the DNA is TGTGCCAGTAGTTCAGGACGGCATTTAAACTATGGCTACACCTTC. The chain recombines TRBV19 with TRBJ1-2; D gene unclear. V gave up 5 bases and J gave up 2 bases, with 15 bases separating them. The CDR3 totals 15 residues. The V gene's germline CDR1 is LNHDA and CDR2 SQIVND (reference sequence).

This clonotype was picked up many times. The genes are TRBV20-1 and TRBJ2-5; 9 bases line up with TRBD1. Germline V gene sequence: CDR1 DFQATT, CDR2 SNEGSKA (reference sequence). The CDR3 sequence is 16 residues long. Trimming removed 1 base from V and 8 bases from J; junction bases left unmatched: 14. The CDR3, as DNA: TGCAGTGCTAGAGTCTCACAGGGGGCGAACATCAGAACCCAGTACTTC. Its translation: CSARVSQGANIRTQYF.

This clonotype has a count of ten or more. V and J are TRBV7-8 and TRBJ1-3; D ambiguous. Trimming removed 4 bases at V and 0 bases at J, with 10 bases between. The CDR3 runs 15 residues. Germline CDR1 SGHVS, CDR2 FQNEAQ. DNA of the CDR3: TGTGCCAGCAGCTCCCGGGCGAGCTCTGGAAACACCATATATTTT. This codes for CASSSRASSGNTIYF.